This T cell receptor (beta chain) was identified during a study of blood T cell repertoires in COVID-19. Study details: Acute and convalescent COVID-19 samples came from the United States, Italy and Spain.

TCRdb's table, derived via immunoSEQ multiplex PCR, lists solely in-frame clones and lacks some. The sample has 200,000 or so clones, 79% seen once. The germline V gene encodes CDR1 KGHSH and CDR2 LQKENI. This CDR3 comprises 13 residues. V lost 4 bases to trimming and J lost 4 bases, with 11 bases between them. The V and J genes are TRBV18 and TRBJ2-7, with D possibly TRBD2 on 6 matching bases. This receptor was obtained from a man in his sixties with active or convalescent COVID-19. Sequencing was carried out using peripheral blood. The CDR3 reads CASSLKREYEQYF. The CDR3 DNA follows: TGTGCCAGCTCACTGAAACGGGAGTACGAGCAGTACTTC.